Sequencing of this T cell receptor beta chain was carried out in a study of control samples from healthy donors and cancer patients. The V and J ends lost 3 bases and 6 bases respectively, with 11 bases between them. The germline gives CDR1 MNHEY, CDR2 SMNVEV (reference sequence). This CDR3 region has 13 residues. TCRdb's table, derived via immunoSEQ multiplex PCR, lists solely in-frame clones and lacks some. The sample includes 75,000 to 90,000 clones, around 85% of them seen just once. The source of this sequence is a middle-aged woman in good health. The chain links TRBV27 to TRBJ1-2; D possibly corresponds to TRBD1 (5 bases). The sequenced material came from blood. CDR3 amino acids: CASSLRQGNGYTF. CDR3 bases: TGTGCCAGCAGTTTGAGGCAGGGTAATGGCTACACCTTC.